This T cell receptor beta chain was observed in a study of early T cells in non-severe SARS-CoV-2 infection listed by TCRdb under 2021. Study-wide context: TCR sequencing used bulk RNA from unsorted whole blood, so alpha and beta chains could not be paired.

Receptors were amplified or captured by 5' RACE. Reads for this sample came from a NextSeq 500. To correct for sequencing error and PCR bias, the TCR library protocol tagged individual cDNA molecules with unique molecular identifiers. Both TCR alpha and beta chains were sequenced, and tight co-correlation was observed between alpha and beta sequence abundances in each sample. The paper's data handling went like this. V gene, J gene and CDR3 annotation of TCR sequences was performed with Decombinator V4. Expanded TCRs were defined as changing significantly between any two time points under a Poisson model with p below 0.0001. TCR abundances were normalised to the total number of TCRs sequenced in each sample and reported as counts per million. TRAV1-2 paired with TRAJ12, TRAJ20 or TRAJ33 defined MAIT TCRs, while TRAV10 paired with TRAJ18 defined iNKT TCRs. VDJdb, accessed 1 November 2021, was searched for CMV, EBV and SARS-CoV-2 annotated TCRs, excluding TCRs annotated for multiple antigens. TCRdb redid the processing of the public reads, applying fastp at Q25 and MiXCR, and retained in-frame beta chains. Every entry covers one CDR3 protein and lists the most common genes and DNA from its rows. In this record, the V and J calls reflect TCRdb's handling and not the investigators' own analysis. This sample is represented by 84,000 or so distinct CDR3 sequences; about 12% of them were singletons. Approximately 2.6% of the sample belongs to the ten largest clones.

A remark on this clonotype: Its antigen is still unknown. Qualities for individual bases were not recorded, and no much larger clone is one base off.

The study was a case-control design nested within a healthcare worker cohort in London, UK, with weekly nasopharyngeal swab PCR tests and blood sampling. Between 23 and 31 March 2020, the week of the UK lockdown, healthcare workers were enrolled and then followed up weekly for as long as 16 weeks. Study-level results and caveats: VDJdb matching was skewed toward anti-spike CD8 responses and likely underestimated virus-specific expansions by missing private and CD4 specificities.

V lost 3 bases and J lost 5 bases; the stretch between them is 8 bases long. There are 13 amino acids in the CDR3, from cysteine to phenylalanine inclusive. The entry retains the CDR3 DNA only, 39 bases that are in frame from base 1. CDR1 SNHLY and CDR2 FYNNEI were looked up in the germline V gene. The chain is assembled from TRBV2 and TRBJ1-5; the D gene assignment is ambiguous. Sequenced material: whole blood. The TCR was taken from an adult who was a healthcare worker with PCR-confirmed SARS-CoV-2 infection or an uninfected control (not recorded which). The sequenced DNA: TGTGCCAGCAGTGACGGGGAAGATCAGCCCCAGCATTTT. Translated, this gives CASSDGEDQPQHF.